What follows are 16 T cell receptor beta chains derived from one specimen sequenced in a study of metastatic and nonmetastatic thyroid tumors. All patients reached thyroid surgery having received no treatment beforehand. With MiXCR, TCRdb reprocessed the PCR reads. Here the sample spans approximately 24,000 clones, under 15% being singletons. Material: blood. These receptors came from a female donor with papillary thyroid cancer or a benign thyroid nodule (not recorded which). Some clones in this sample may be carry-over from other donors' samples.

This clone was recorded many times. V and J are TRBV7-2 and TRBJ2-7; D not resolved. Germline-derived CDR1 and CDR2 are SGHTA and FQGNSA. This CDR3 has 13 residues. V was shortened by 5 bases and J by 7 bases, with 15 bases between the two germline ends. The CDR3, as DNA: TGTGCCAGCAGCGAGACACCAATCGGGGAGCAGTACTTC. Translated, it gives CASSETPIGEQYF.

In its sample, this clone was seen many times. The chain uses TRBV11-3 and TRBJ2-1; no firm D call. Germline CDR1 reads SGHNT; CDR2 reads YENEEA. The ends were cut back, 0 bases at V and 5 bases at J, with 2 bases in the middle. CDR3 length: 12 amino acids. The CDR3 sequence is CASSLEDNEQFF. CDR3 nucleotides: TGTGCCAGCAGCTTAGAGGACAATGAGCAGTTCTTC.

This clone was found many times. The chain links TRBV4-1 to TRBJ1-1; D remains unclear. The CDR3 totals 16 residues. V lost 3 bases and J lost 5, with 19 bases in between. The V gene's germline CDR1 is MGHRA and CDR2 YSYEKL. CDR3 nucleotides: TGCGCCAGCAGCCACCCTGCGTCGGGGTGTGAGACTGAAGCTTTCTTT. Protein product: CASSHPASGCETEAFF.

This clone was seen many times. This chain joins TRBV5-1 and TRBJ2-4; 7 positions agree with TRBD1. Germline CDR1 is SGHRS and CDR2 is YFSETQ. This CDR3 has 16 residues. Trimming at V came to 1 base and at J to 6 bases, leaving 10 bases not matched to a gene. CDR3 sequence (DNA): TGCGCCAGCAGCTTGACCGACAGGGCTTCTCTAAACATTCAGTACTTC. Protein: CASSLTDRASLNIQYF.

This clone was seen repeatedly, ten times or more. The chain uses TRBV7-3 and TRBJ2-1; D is ambiguous. The CDR3 runs 11 residues. Per the germline V gene, CDR1 is SGHTA and CDR2 is FQGTGA. V was clipped by 4 bases and J by 5 bases, with 3 bases between them. CDR3 DNA: TGTGCCAGCAGCTCTGACAATGAGCAGTTCTTC. This encodes CASSSDNEQFF. Combining the CDR3 with reference TRBV7-3 and TRBJ2-1 gives the whole variable domain GAGVSQTPSNKVTEKGKYVELRCDPISGHTALYWYRQSLGQGPEFLIYFQGTGAADDSGLPNDRFFAVRPEGSVSTLKIQRTERGDSAVYLCASSSDNEQFFGPGTRLTVL.

In this sample, this clone turned up many times. The J gene is TRBJ2-3, the V gene TRBV30, with 10 nucleotides matching TRBD1. V shed 1 base, J shed 0 bases, and the junction held 4 bases outside the gene matches. Germline-derived CDR1 and CDR2 are GTSNPN and SVGIG (reference sequence). CDR3 length equals 16 residues. Written as DNA, the CDR3 is TGTGCCTGGAGTGGGGGGACAGGGGTGAGCACAGATACGCAGTATTTT. Its protein product is CAWSGGTGVSTDTQYF. Using reference TRBV30 and TRBJ2-3 for the parts outside the CDR3, the full variable domain is SQTIHQWPATLVQPVGSPLSLECTVEGTSNPNLYWYRQAAGRGLQLLFYSVGIGQISSEVPQNLSASRPQDRQFILSSKKLLLSDSGFYLCAWSGGTGVSTDTQYFGPGTRLTVL.

This clone has ten or more counts. This clone may be a read error of a much larger clone one base away. The chain employs TRBV10-1 and TRBJ2-3, with a weak D call TRBD1 (6 bases). Trimming left V 0 bases short and J 12 bases short, with 16 bases between. CDR1 WNHNN and CDR2 SYGVQD come from the germline V gene (reference sequence). The CDR3 sequence is 14 residues long. DNA of the CDR3: TGCGCCAGCAGTGAGTCTAGGGGACACCCCTGTCAGTATTTT. Amino acids: CASSESRGHPCQYF.

This clone was recorded a few times. The rearrangement uses TRBV29-1 and TRBJ2-3, with D hard to call. Germline V gives CDR1 SQVTM, CDR2 ANQGSEA. Trimming took 6 bases from V and 0 from J, leaving 7 bases between them. The CDR3 has 12 amino acids. CDR3 sequence reads: CSVDPSTDTQYF. The CDR3 nucleotides are TGCAGCGTCGACCCAAGCACAGATACGCAGTATTTT.

This sequence joins TRBV6-1 and TRBJ2-5, with 9 bases that match TRBD1. Trimming cost V 2 bases and J 5 bases; bases outside gene matches: 9. Germline CDR1 and CDR2: MNHNS and SASEGT. The CDR3 is 16 residues long. The CDR3 reads CASSETYRGLRETQYF. CDR3 nucleotides: TGTGCCAGCAGTGAAACGTACAGGGGGCTTCGGGAGACCCAGTACTTC.

This clone was counted many times. The genes are TRBV28 and TRBJ2-3; 10 positions agree with TRBD1. This CDR3 comprises 15 residues. V lost 6 bases and J lost 3; bases outside the gene matches: 6. Germline V gene data show CDR1 as MDHEN and CDR2 as SYDVKM. The CDR3 DNA sequence: TGTGCCAGCAGCGGGACAGGGGTTGGTACAGATACGCAGTATTTT. It yields the protein CASSGTGVGTDTQYF.

This clone came up many times. The V and J genes are TRBV12-3 or TRBV12-4 and TRBJ2-7, with 9 bases fitting TRBD1. The V segment lost 4 bases and the J segment 11 bases; nucleotides outside the gene matches: 6. The length of the CDR3 is 12 residues. CDR3 residues: CASSSMRQGEYF. Here the CDR3 DNA reads TGTGCCAGCAGTTCAATGCGACAGGGGGAGTACTTC.

This clone was seen many times. The chain combines TRBV6-1 with TRBJ2-1; D ambiguous. V was shortened by 2 bases and J by 4 bases, with 12 bases between the two germline ends. The germline V gene encodes CDR1 MNHNS and CDR2 SASEGT. The CDR3 is made up of 15 amino acids. This chain's CDR3 is CASSEHFEPYNEQFF. The CDR3 region has the DNA TGTGCCAGCAGTGAACACTTTGAACCTTACAATGAGCAGTTCTTC.

This clone has a count of ten or more. The rearrangement joins TRBV29-1 to TRBJ1-2; D remains unclear. The CDR3 is made up of 12 amino acids. Germline V CDR1 and CDR2: SQVTM, ANQGSEA. With 2 bases removed from V and 3 bases from J, the gap between germline ends came to 7 bases. CDR3 nucleotides: TGCAGCGTTGAACCACCAGACTATGGCTACACCTTC. This gives the protein CSVEPPDYGYTF.

This clone was observed a few times. This may come from a read error, since a much larger clone is one base off. This chain links TRBV5-6 with TRBJ2-4; 9 nucleotides match TRBD2. The CDR3 has 14 residues. CDR1 and CDR2 from the germline V gene are SGHDT and YYEEEE. This CDR3 is CASSQTSGVNTQYF. Here the CDR3 DNA reads TGTGCCAGCAGCCAGACTAGCGGTGTAAACACTCAGTACTTC.

This clone was seen ten or more times. One base away lies a much larger clone, so this may be a sequencing read error. The chain recombines TRBV7-2 with TRBJ1-2; D unresolved. This CDR3 is 13 amino acids long. The germline gives CDR1 SGHTA, CDR2 FQGNSA. The CDR3 here is CASSYRASYDYTF. CDR3 coding DNA: TGTGCCAGCAGCTACCGGGCCAGCTATGACTACACCTTC.

This clone appeared many times. This chain links TRBV11-1 with TRBJ2-5; D remains unclear. V lost 5 bases to trimming and J lost 3 bases, with 10 bases between them. Germline V gene sequence: CDR1 SGHAT, CDR2 FQDESV (reference sequence). The CDR3 length is 13 residues. CDR3 DNA: TGTGCCAGCAGCCCATCAACCAAAGAGACCCAGTACTTC. Encoded protein: CASSPSTKETQYF.